The T cell receptor beta chain described here comes from a study of beta chain features in type 1 diabetes. Across the study: Examination spanned around 100,000,000 sorted cells from all samples. Findings of the study overall: TCRB CDR3 length was moderately but significantly reduced in all four CD4+ subsets of Type 1 diabetes patients. High TCR expression in some cells could lead to their over-representation in cDNA sequencing.

Central memory, naive, regulatory and stem cell-like memory CD4+ cells were sorted by CD45RO/CCR7/CD25/CD127/CD95/CD27. Reverse transcribing all isolated RNA meant expressed TCRB transcripts were sequenced. Measured with immunoSEQ multiplex PCR; TCRdb has only the in-frame clones, and not every one. The data show tens of thousands of clones, 52% seen once. In its sample, this clone was seen a few times. The antigen remains undetermined. The germline gives CDR1 SQVTM, CDR2 ANQGSEA. The CDR3 is 12 amino acids. V lost 6 bases, J lost 0 bases, and 6 bases lay in between. Source material: Tregs from blood. J is TRBJ1-3 and V is TRBV29-1, with no clear D. This clonotype was obtained from a woman aged 40 to 50 with type 1 diabetes. The CDR3 here is CSVEGSGNTIYF. The CDR3 DNA sequence: TGCAGCGTCGAGGGCTCTGGAAACACCATATATTTT.